The 15 T cell receptor beta chains below were found in one sample sequenced in a study of cytomegalovirus exposure and HLA in healthy donors (dated by TCRdb to between 2016 and 2019). Library construction relied on the immunoSEQ multiplex PCR assay. For the multiplex PCR, a mixture combining 60 forward primers for TCR Vbeta segments and 13 reverse primers for TCR Jbeta segments was used. The clones in this table, taken by TCRdb from immuneACCESS, are in-frame only. Not every clone is retained; where verified, under half of the shortfall comes from an unresolved V gene, and the cause of the rest is unknown. In all, the sample holds about 190,000 clones, and about nine tenths of those were seen once. The ten largest clones take up 0.9% to 1.2% of the sample. The specimen sequenced was PBMCs. The receptors here all came from a boy aged 2-15 years in good health and CMV-seronegative.

This chain links TRBV10-1 with TRBJ1-5; tentative D call: TRBD1 (5 bases). Trimming shortened V by 0 bases and J by 0 bases, and 12 bases separated the two germline ends. Germline V gene data show CDR1 as WNHNN and CDR2 as SYGVQD (reference sequence). CDR3 length: 17 amino acids. CDR3 sequence (DNA): TGCGCCAGCAGTGAGTCCGAAACAGGTTATAGCAATCAGCCCCAGCATTTT. Amino acid sequence: CASSESETGYSNQPQHF.

V and J are TRBV2 and TRBJ2-1, with D perhaps TRBD2 (6 bases). Deletions cut 6 bases from V and 6 bases from J, with 18 bases between. The CDR3 loop spans 15 amino acids. Germline V lookup: CDR1 SNHLY, CDR2 FYNNEI. CDR3: CASSPRTWEANEQFF. The CDR3 nucleotides are TGTGCCAGCAGCCCGAGGACCTGGGAGGCCAATGAGCAGTTCTTC.

The rearrangement joins TRBV2 to TRBJ2-3; D is possibly TRBD2 (7 bases). Germline V gene lookup returns CDR1 SNHLY and CDR2 FYNNEI. The germline V and J ends were trimmed by 3 bases and 4 bases, with 14 bases remaining between them. This CDR3 has 15 residues. CDR3 sequence: CASSDLGGPSDTQYF. CDR3 DNA sequence: TGTGCCAGCAGTGATTTGGGGGGGCCATCAGATACGCAGTATTTT.

The chain employs TRBV7-9 and TRBJ2-7; 13 bases match TRBD2. Per the germline V gene, CDR1 is SEHNR and CDR2 is FQNEAQ (reference sequence). The CDR3 sequence is 17 residues long. With V trimmed by 7 bases and J by 0 bases, 9 bases remained unmatched. The CDR3 loop is CASTGTSGADLSYEQYF. In DNA form, the CDR3 reads TGTGCCAGCACCGGGACTAGCGGGGCGGATCTCTCCTACGAGCAGTACTTC.

V is TRBV27 and J is TRBJ1-2, with 7 bases identical to TRBD1. Germline CDR1 and CDR2: MNHEY and SMNVEV (reference sequence). J was trimmed by 0 bases and V by 5 bases; bases with no gene match: 9. CDR3 size: 16 residues. The CDR3 loop is CASSPLPGQTNYGYTF. DNA of the CDR3: TGTGCCAGCAGTCCTCTACCGGGACAGACTAACTATGGCTACACCTTC.

V and J are TRBV19 and TRBJ1-5; D gene ambiguous. Germline V gives CDR1 LNHDA, CDR2 SQIVND (reference sequence). The CDR3 length is 14 residues. V lost 7 bases to trimming and J lost 0 bases, with 10 bases between them. Written as DNA, the CDR3 is TGTGCCAGTAAAGAGGGTCTTAGCAATCAGCCCCAGCATTTT. Encoded protein: CASKEGLSNQPQHF. Supplemented by reference TRBV19 and TRBJ1-5, the full variable domain reads DGGITQSPKYLFRKEGQNVTLSCEQNLNHDAMYWYRQDPGQGLRLIYYSQIVNDFQKGDIAEGYSVSREKKESFPLTVTSAQKNPTAFYLCASKEGLSNQPQHFGDGTRLSIL.

This chain joins TRBV28 and TRBJ2-5; 11 nucleotides agree with TRBD2. Per germline, CDR1 MDHEN and CDR2 SYDVKM. V shed 5 bases and J 4 bases; nucleotides not matched to a gene: 6. The CDR3 spans 15 residues. In DNA, the CDR3 is TGTGCCAGCAGTCCCCATCTAGCGGGAGGAGAGACCCAGTACTTC. Translating gives CASSPHLAGGETQYF. Full variable domain (outside the CDR3, taken from reference TRBV28 and TRBJ2-5): DVKVTQSSRYLVKRTGEKVFLECVQDMDHENMFWYRQDPGLGLRLIYFSYDVKMKEKGDIPEGYSVSREKKERFSLILESASTNQTSMYLCASSPHLAGGETQYFGPGTRLLVL.

This clone is a singleton in its sample. V and J are TRBV11-3 and TRBJ2-5; no definite D call. The CDR3 extends over 14 amino acids. In germline, CDR1 is SGHNT, CDR2 YENEEA. The germline V and J ends were trimmed by 0 bases and 2 bases, with 7 bases remaining between them. CDR3 region: CASSLDRYQETQYF. For the CDR3, the DNA is TGTGCCAGCAGCTTAGACAGGTATCAAGAGACCCAGTACTTC. The full variable domain, its missing parts supplied by reference TRBV11-3 and TRBJ2-5, is EAGVVQSPRYKIIEKKQPVAFWCNPISGHNTLYWYLQNLGQGPELLIRYENEEAVDDSQLPKDRFSAERLKGVDSTLKIQPAELGDSAVYLCASSLDRYQETQYFGPGTRLLVL.

This chain links TRBV5-4 with TRBJ1-5; D is unresolved. The V gene's germline CDR1 is SGHNT and CDR2 YYREEE (reference sequence). The CDR3 has 14 residues. Trimming took 4 bases from V and 1 from J, leaving 9 bases between them. CDR3 coding DNA: TGTGCCAGCAGCATTCAGGCGAGCAATCAGCCCCAGCATTTT. It yields the protein CASSIQASNQPQHF. Together with reference TRBV5-4 and TRBJ1-5, the CDR3 gives the full variable domain: ETGVTQSPTHLIKTRGQQVTLRCSSQSGHNTVSWYQQALGQGPQFIFQYYREEENGRGNFPPRFSGLQFPNYSSELNVNALELDDSALYLCASSIQASNQPQHFGDGTRLSIL.

The chain combines TRBV28 with TRBJ2-7; TRBD1 might be the D (6 bases). Germline values: CDR1 MDHEN, CDR2 SYDVKM. Trimming shortened V by 7 bases and J by 4 bases, and 20 bases separated the two germline ends. The CDR3 has 15 amino acids. The CDR3 loop reads CASNTLRQGRYEQYF. CDR3 coding DNA: TGTGCCAGCAACACCTTGCGCCAGGGGCGGTACGAGCAGTACTTC.

The chain carries TRBV6-1 and TRBJ1-5, with a possible D match to TRBD1 (5 bases). The CDR3 runs 13 residues. The V gene's germline CDR1 is MNHNS and CDR2 SASEGT. The V end was cut by 6 bases, the J end by 4 bases, with 10 bases between. The CDR3 region has the DNA TGTGCCAGCAGCACAGGCCTTAATCAGCCCCAGCATTTT. Its protein product is CASSTGLNQPQHF.

The chain carries TRBV7-7 and TRBJ1-3, with a possible D match to TRBD1 (6 bases). V lost 5 bases, J lost 1 base, and 9 bases lay in between. CDR3 length equals 14 residues. Germline V gene data show CDR1 as SSHAT and CDR2 as FNYEAQ (reference sequence). The CDR3 DNA reads as TGTGCCAGCAGCCCAGGACAGTCTGGAAACACCATATATTTT. Protein: CASSPGQSGNTIYF.

The chain recombines TRBV7-3 with TRBJ2-1; 9 bases are shared with TRBD2. The CDR3 loop spans 16 amino acids. V was pared by 5 bases and J by 7 bases, with 12 bases of the junction left unmatched. Germline lookup yields CDR1 SGHTA and CDR2 FQGTGA. The CDR3, as DNA: TGTGCCAGCAGCCACGGAGCGGGAGGACCAGGAAATGAGCAGTTCTTC. It specifies CASSHGAGGPGNEQFF. The full variable domain, with the rest looked up from reference TRBV7-3 and TRBJ2-1, is GAGVSQTPSNKVTEKGKYVELRCDPISGHTALYWYRQSLGQGPEFLIYFQGTGAADDSGLPNDRFFAVRPEGSVSTLKIQRTERGDSAVYLCASSHGAGGPGNEQFFGPGTRLTVL.

The CDR3 DNA is TGTGCCAGCAGCCAATATCCGAGCGGGGGGCAATCCTACGAGCAGTACTTC. Translating it yields CASSQYPSGGQSYEQYF. The rearrangement links TRBV7-9 to TRBJ2-5; 9 nucleotides agree with TRBD2. With the DNA end fitting TRBJ2-7 better, the J assignment may be wrong. The CDR3 extends over 17 amino acids. Per the germline V gene, CDR1 is SEHNR and CDR2 is FQNEAQ (reference sequence).

This clone was counted many times. The genes are TRBV30 and TRBJ1-3, with 12 nucleotides matching TRBD1. The CDR3 consists of 14 residues. V was clipped by 4 bases and J by 7 bases; unmatched bases: 5. Per germline, CDR1 GTSNPN and CDR2 SVGIG (reference sequence). The CDR3 here is CAWTWGQGANTIYF. The CDR3 DNA follows: TGTGCCTGGACCTGGGGACAGGGGGCGAACACCATATATTTT.